This T cell receptor (beta chain) was sequenced in a study of radiotherapy plus CTLA-4 blockade in lung cancer. As for the study in general: Of the patients, 15% to 20% showed objective responses and around 34% attained disease control. Findings and limits, study-wide: Radiotherapy with ipilimumab was followed by blood expansion of tumor-derived clones.

From germline, CDR1 is SGHRS and CDR2 YFSETQ. Between the trimmed V and J ends, which lost 5 bases and 3 bases, there was a span of 9 bases. The CDR3 has 13 amino acids. The data were produced by immunoSEQ multiplex PCR, yet TCRdb's version contains in-frame clones alone and is incomplete. Of about 98,000 clones in the sample, about 81% were seen once. This clone was counted only a few times. As yet, its antigen is unknown. Sequences were derived from peripheral blood, sampled from a patient treated with radiotherapy plus ipilimumab. The chain recombines TRBV5-1 with TRBJ1-5; maybe TRBD1 (6 bases). This TCR was sampled from a human donor with non-small cell lung cancer who had a partial response to radiotherapy plus ipilimumab. CDR3 in amino acids: CASREGDNQPQHF. The CDR3, as DNA: TGCGCCAGCAGAGAGGGGGACAATCAGCCCCAGCATTTT.